This passage covers 28 T cell receptor beta chains from one sample sequenced in a study of shared clonotypes between healthy human individuals. Repertoires were generated with immunoSEQ multiplex PCR, while TCRdb's copy carries only in-frame clones and drops some. Of about 1.5 million clones listed, 95% to 97% are singletons. Sequences were obtained from naive CD4+ T cells sorted from blood. Documented subset: CD45RA+ positively selected. The receptors originated from a man younger than 45 in good health.

The J gene is TRBJ2-1, the V gene TRBV2; D not resolved. The CDR3 contains 15 residues. The ends were cut back, 7 bases at V and 8 bases at J, with 21 bases in the middle. Per the germline V gene, CDR1 is SNHLY and CDR2 is FYNNEI. As DNA, the CDR3 is TGTGCCAGCACTATGAAGGCGACTCCCGGCGATGAGCAGTTCTTC. Translating it yields CASTMKATPGDEQFF. Drawing the rest from reference TRBV2 and TRBJ2-1, the complete variable domain is EPEVTQTPSHQVTQMGQEVILRCVPISNHLYFYWYRQILGQKVEFLVSFYNNEISEKSEIFDDQFSVERPDGSNFTLKIRSTKLEDSAMYFCASTMKATPGDEQFFGPGTRLTVL.

The rearrangement joins TRBV6-6 to TRBJ2-7, with D possibly matching TRBD1 (5 bases). This CDR3 has 15 amino acids. Germline CDR1 reads MNHNY; CDR2 reads SVGAGI (reference sequence). The V and J ends lost 2 bases and 7 bases respectively, with 18 bases between them. The CDR3 nucleotides are TGTGCCAGCAGTTACCAGGACACGATATCTGGGGAGCAGTACTTC. Translation gives CASSYQDTISGEQYF.

In this sample, this clone turned up once. The chain couples TRBV6-6 to TRBJ1-1, with D uncertain. The length of the CDR3 is 12 residues. V dropped 4 bases and J dropped 4 bases, with 7 bases sitting between them. Germline V CDR1 and CDR2: MNHNY, SVGAGI (reference sequence). CDR3 region: CASSSAGTEAFF. As DNA, the CDR3 is TGTGCCAGCAGTTCGGCCGGCACTGAAGCTTTCTTT.

Turning to this clone: Mismatch with germline at one junction end may stem from a read error. The J gene is TRBJ2-1, the V gene TRBV5-5, with D perhaps TRBD1 (7 bases). Germline CDR1 SGHKS, CDR2 YYEKEE (reference sequence). This CDR3 region has 17 residues. The DNA of the CDR3 is TGTGCCAGCAGCTTGGCCTCAGGGGGGCACTACCCCAATCAGCAGTTCTTC. Translating gives CASSLASGGHYPNQQFF.

The J gene is TRBJ2-5, the V gene TRBV6-1, with D tentatively TRBD2 (5 bases). This CDR3 has 15 residues. Germline V CDR1 and CDR2: MNHNS, SASEGT. Trimming stripped 0 bases from V and 0 bases from J, with 8 bases between. The CDR3 sequence: CASSEAPGYQETQYF. The CDR3 DNA follows: TGTGCCAGCAGTGAAGCGCCGGGGTACCAAGAGACCCAGTACTTC.

This chain joins TRBV30 and TRBJ2-5; TRBD2 matches 8 bases. CDR1 and CDR2 (germline): GTSNPN, SVGIG (reference sequence). The CDR3 is made up of 10 amino acids. CDR3 sequence (DNA): TGTGGGGCGGGAGGCGAGACCCAGTACTTC. Its translation is CGAGGETQYF.

This chain uses TRBV27 with TRBJ1-1, with D possibly matching TRBD1 (5 bases). There are 13 residues in the CDR3. Germline-derived CDR1 and CDR2 are MNHEY and SMNVEV (reference sequence). V was clipped by 5 bases and J by 4 bases, with 11 bases between them. CDR3 sequence reads: CASSHPRGTEAFF. The CDR3 DNA follows: TGTGCCAGCAGTCACCCGAGGGGCACTGAAGCTTTCTTT.

Notes on this clone: Other DNA sequences of this sample code for an identical CDR3. This CDR3 is CASSPGGFSYNEQFF. The DNA of the CDR3 is TGCGCCAGCAGCCCGGGCGGGTTCTCCTACAATGAGCAGTTCTTC. The chain has TRBV5-1 and TRBJ2-1, with D possibly matching TRBD2 (5 bases). Germline CDR1 is SGHRS and CDR2 is YFSETQ. The CDR3 sequence is 15 residues long. V gave up 4 bases and J gave up 0 bases, with 11 bases separating them.

The chain carries TRBV5-5 and TRBJ1-1; possible D gene TRBD1, 6 bases. V was shortened by 4 bases and J by 2 bases, with 15 bases between the two germline ends. Germline values: CDR1 SGHKS, CDR2 YYEKEE (reference sequence). The CDR3 is made up of 15 amino acids. DNA for the CDR3: TGTGCCAGCAGCACTCGAACAGGGCCAAACACTGAAGCTTTCTTT. This gives the protein CASSTRTGPNTEAFF.

V usage is TRBV19 and J usage is TRBJ1-5, with D uncertain. The CDR3 sequence is 14 residues long. Germline V gene sequence: CDR1 LNHDA, CDR2 SQIVND (reference sequence). Trimming left V 1 base short and J 6 bases short, with 10 bases between. CDR3 in amino acids: CASSIGGTGQPQHF. The CDR3 region has the DNA TGTGCCAGTAGTATAGGGGGTACCGGTCAGCCCCAGCATTTT.

The chain recombines TRBV27 with TRBJ2-2; D possibly corresponds to TRBD2 (6 bases). The CDR3 has 15 residues. Germline lookup yields CDR1 MNHEY and CDR2 SMNVEV (reference sequence). The germline V and J ends were trimmed by 5 bases and 1 base, with 11 bases remaining between them. The CDR3 DNA sequence: TGTGCCAGCAGTGCCCTAGCGATGAACACCGGGGAGCTGTTTTTT. Amino acid sequence: CASSALAMNTGELFF.

This rearrangement joins TRBV29-1 to TRBJ2-1; D uncertain. V was pared by 5 bases and J by 0 bases, with 8 bases between. This CDR3 spans 13 amino acids. Germline-derived CDR1 and CDR2 are SQVTM and ANQGSEA. CDR3 sequence reads: CSVYGYSYNEQFF. As DNA, the CDR3 is TGCAGCGTTTACGGGTACTCCTACAATGAGCAGTTCTTC.

This clone was counted a single time. The chain recombines TRBV4-1 with TRBJ2-3, with 7 bases matching TRBD2. V dropped 1 base and J dropped 8; count of bases not matched to a gene: 12. The CDR3 is 16 amino acids. Germline CDR1 MGHRA, CDR2 YSYEKL. In DNA, the CDR3 is TGCGCCAGCAGCCAAGTGAAGGGTGCGGGAGTGGCTACGCAGTATTTT. It yields the protein CASSQVKGAGVATQYF.

The chain links TRBV27 to TRBJ2-2, with D unresolved. Germline V gene data show CDR1 as MNHEY and CDR2 as SMNVEV (reference sequence). There are 15 residues in the CDR3. The ends were cut back, 7 bases at V and 1 base at J, with 13 bases in the middle. CDR3 DNA: TGTGCCAGCACACCAAGAGCGAGGAACACCGGGGAGCTGTTTTTT. Amino acids: CASTPRARNTGELFF.

This clone was observed a single time. The chain uses TRBV28 and TRBJ2-7; tentatively, D is TRBD1 or TRBD2 (6 bases each). Trimming left V 0 bases short and J 5 bases short, with 17 bases between. Germline values: CDR1 MDHEN, CDR2 SYDVKM. The CDR3 covers 16 residues. CDR3 amino acids: CASSLWRRGARNEQYF. Here the CDR3 DNA reads TGTGCCAGCAGTTTATGGAGGAGGGGGGCCAGGAACGAGCAGTACTTC.

The rearrangement joins TRBV28 to TRBJ2-5; TRBD1 agrees at 9 bases. This CDR3 is built from 17 residues. Losses at the gene ends were 6 bases for V and 2 bases for J; bases not matched to a gene: 13. Per germline, CDR1 MDHEN and CDR2 SYDVKM. The CDR3 bases are TGTGCCAGCAGCCCCCGTACAGGGGGCCATGAACAAGAGACCCAGTACTTC. Residues: CASSPRTGGHEQETQYF.

This chain connects TRBV5-1 to TRBJ2-3; D perhaps matches TRBD2 (6 bases). This CDR3 region has 15 residues. V was pared by 1 base and J by 7 bases, with 16 bases between. Per germline, CDR1 SGHRS and CDR2 YFSETQ. The CDR3 region is CASSLFTGVGYTQYF. Here the CDR3 DNA reads TGCGCCAGCAGCTTGTTTACGGGAGTGGGATATACGCAGTATTTT.

This clone was found once. V and J are TRBV7-3 and TRBJ1-2; 7 bases line up with TRBD1. V was clipped by 1 base and J by 4 bases; unmatched bases: 6. This CDR3 comprises 15 residues. The V gene's germline CDR1 is SGHTA and CDR2 FQGTGA. The CDR3 here is CASSLMGPGGYGYTF. In DNA form, the CDR3 reads TGTGCCAGCAGCTTAATGGGCCCAGGGGGCTATGGCTACACCTTC. Full variable domain (missing parts from reference TRBV7-3 and TRBJ1-2): GAGVSQTPSNKVTEKGKYVELRCDPISGHTALYWYRQSLGQGPEFLIYFQGTGAADDSGLPNDRFFAVRPEGSVSTLKIQRTERGDSAVYLCASSLMGPGGYGYTFGSGTRLTVV.

This clone was detected once. This chain uses TRBV4-3 with TRBJ2-3; D possibly uses TRBD1 or TRBD2 (6 bases each). The CDR3 runs to 18 residues. Looked up from germline, CDR1 is LGHNA and CDR2 is YSLEER. Trimming cost V 1 base and J 2 bases, with 19 bases left between them. The CDR3 reads CASSQVGGGTGPTDTQYF. In DNA form, the CDR3 reads TGCGCCAGCAGCCAAGTTGGAGGGGGAACCGGCCCCACAGATACGCAGTATTTT.

This chain connects TRBV19 to TRBJ1-5, with D possibly TRBD1 on 6 matching bases. The V gene lost 3 bases and the J gene lost 0 bases, with 15 bases spanning the gap. The CDR3 runs 17 residues. The germline V gene has CDR1 LNHDA and CDR2 SQIVND (reference sequence). The chain's CDR3 is CASSIWQGRGSNQPQHF. CDR3 nucleotides: TGTGCCAGTAGTATTTGGCAGGGGCGAGGTAGCAATCAGCCCCAGCATTTT.

The V call is TRBV10-3, the J call TRBJ2-3; 7 bases are shared with TRBD2. J lost 2 bases, V lost 11 bases, and 7 bases had no gene match. The CDR3 runs to 13 residues. Germline-derived CDR1 and CDR2 are ENHRY and SYGVKD. CDR3 bases: TGTGCCGCGGTGGGAGGGGACACAGATACGCAGTATTTT. Translating gives CAAVGGDTDTQYF.

The chain combines TRBV13 with TRBJ2-7; TRBD1 matches at 9 bases. V dropped 8 bases and J dropped 2; count of bases not matched to a gene: 4. Germline V gene data show CDR1 as PRHDT and CDR2 as FYEKMQ (reference sequence). This CDR3 is built from 13 residues. For the CDR3, the DNA is TGTGCCAGCTCTTGGACAGGGGCCTACGAGCAGTACTTC. This sequence encodes CASSWTGAYEQYF. Supplemented by reference TRBV13 and TRBJ2-7, the full variable domain reads AAGVIQSPRHLIKEKRETATLKCYPIPRHDTVYWYQQGPGQDPQFLISFYEKMQSDKGSIPDRFSAQQFSDYHSELNMSSLELGDSALYFCASSWTGAYEQYFGPGTRLTVT.

This chain links TRBV18 with TRBJ2-1; tentative D call: TRBD1 (6 bases). Trimming cost V 4 bases and J 9 bases, with 13 bases left between them. From germline, CDR1 is KGHSH and CDR2 LQKENI. This CDR3 comprises 13 residues. The CDR3 loop reads CASSRPGAAEQFF. DNA of the CDR3: TGTGCCAGCTCACGACCAGGGGCAGCTGAGCAGTTCTTC.

The V gene is TRBV27, the J gene TRBJ1-1; D remains unclear. Germline-derived CDR1 and CDR2 are MNHEY and SMNVEV (reference sequence). The CDR3 is 13 residues long. V dropped 2 bases and J dropped 6 bases, with 10 bases sitting between them. CDR3 region: CASSLDIGAEAFF. In DNA, the CDR3 is TGTGCCAGCAGTTTAGATATCGGGGCTGAAGCTTTCTTT.

The chain links TRBV7-2 to TRBJ2-2; a possible D gene is TRBD1 (5 bases). V lost 0 bases to trimming and J lost 4 bases, with 9 bases between them. This CDR3 is built from 15 residues. Germline V gene lookup returns CDR1 SGHTA and CDR2 FQGNSA. The CDR3 DNA is TGTGCCAGCAGCTTAGCTTCCAGGGCCACCGGGGAGCTGTTTTTT. It translates to CASSLASRATGELFF. The full variable domain, completed using reference TRBV7-2 and TRBJ2-2, is GAGVSQSPSNKVTEKGKDVELRCDPISGHTALYWYRQSLGQGLEFLIYFQGNSAPDKSGLPSDRFSAERTGGSVSTLTIQRTQQEDSAVYLCASSLASRATGELFFGEGSRLTVL.

The CDR3 sequence: CASSQGSQGGWATYEQYF. CDR3 sequence (DNA): TGCGCCAGCAGCCAAGGGTCCCAAGGCGGCTGGGCAACCTACGAGCAGTACTTC. V and J are TRBV4-1 and TRBJ2-7; D gene uncertain. Deletions cut 1 base from V and 2 bases from J, with 21 bases between. The CDR3 spans 18 residues. In germline, CDR1 is MGHRA, CDR2 YSYEKL.

V and J are TRBV5-1 and TRBJ2-5; no clear D. The CDR3 totals 14 residues. The V and J ends lost 0 bases and 0 bases respectively, with 6 bases between them. Germline values: CDR1 SGHRS, CDR2 YFSETQ. CDR3 nucleotides: TGCGCCAGCAGCTTGGAAACCTACCAAGAGACCCAGTACTTC. Its translation is CASSLETYQETQYF.

V and J are TRBV9 and TRBJ2-7; 7 nucleotides match TRBD1. The CDR3 sequence is 16 residues long. Germline V gene lookup returns CDR1 SGDLS and CDR2 YYNGEE. V lost 2 bases to trimming and J lost 3 bases; unmatched junction nucleotides: 11. CDR3 amino acids: CASSVLSGTARYEQYF. As DNA, the CDR3 is TGTGCCAGCAGCGTCCTTTCCGGGACAGCTCGCTACGAGCAGTACTTC.